This T cell receptor beta chain was sequenced during a study of regulatory T cells in long-lasting Graves disease. Relying on iRepertoire HTBI primers and Arm-PCR of CDR3 regions, the team built TCR beta libraries. TCRdb used MiXCR to reprocess the multiplex PCR reads, holding one entry per CDR3 protein. Altogether 250,000 to 300,000 distinct CDR3 sequences are present, 22% being singletons, with the ten largest covering about 56%. This clonotype has more than one count but fewer than ten. Time point reported: persistent/refractory GD, antithyroid drugs over 5 years with positive TRAb. Researchers made the TCR library from RNA that was extracted from PBMCs. Unmatched junction bases numbered 9, after V lost 5 bases and J lost 2 bases. The CDR3 has 17 residues. Per the germline V gene, CDR1 is SEHNR and CDR2 is FQNEAQ (reference sequence).

The chain joins TRBV7-9 to TRBJ2-7; 13 bases match TRBD2. The clonotype was recovered from a female donor with Graves disease. The sequencing here drew on peripheral blood mononuclear cells (PBMCs), taken when the disease was refractory, from a patient treated with antithyroid drugs. The CDR3 reads CASSPPRLAGGTYEQYF. Written as DNA, the CDR3 is TGTGCCAGCAGCCCCCCGCGACTAGCGGGAGGCACCTACGAGCAGTACTTC.